This TCR beta chain was sequenced during a study of T-cell reconstitution after alpha-beta-depleted transplantation in children. This CDR3 has 18 residues. The library targeted TCRbeta and was prepared with unique molecular identifiers. MiXCR was run by TCRdb on the PCR reads, yielding one entry per CDR3 protein. Of fewer than 400,000 distinct CDR3 sequences in the sample, over 20% were seen once. This receptor was identified in a human donor who donated a stem cell graft to a child with acute myeloid leukemia. The rearrangement uses TRBV21-1 and TRBJ2-7; TRBD2, the D gene given by the table, was not confirmed from the DNA. TRBV21-1 is described as a pseudogene. Sequenced material: PBMCs from the stem cell graft donor, taken from the stem cell graft. Here the CDR3 reads CASSKVLIGTSGMNEQYF. CDR3 nucleotides: TGTGCCAGCAGCAAAGTCCTAATAGGGACTAGCGGGATGAACGAGCAGTACTTC.